The rows below give T cell receptor beta chains drawn from one sample of a study of shared clonotypes between healthy human individuals. TCRdb's table, derived via immunoSEQ multiplex PCR, lists solely in-frame clones and lacks some. This sample carries about 680,000 clones, about 90% of them seen once, and the ten largest clones take 24%. Sequencing input: naive CD8+ T cells sorted from blood. The receptors stem from a man under 40 in good health. CDR3s include the opening cysteine and the closing phenylalanine or tryptophan. Each record gives: J gene, CDR3 length, clone size, V gene, D gene, CDR3 DNA, CDR3 protein. A D gene is named only where the DNA matches it firmly. For some rows the clone size is stated as once, few or many, or as a class when expanded; others skip it.

J gene: TRBJ2-3
CDR3 length: 15
clone size: NA
V gene: TRBV15
D gene: TRBD1
CDR3 DNA: TGTGCCACCAGCGGCCCGGGACAGCTCTCAGATACGCAGTATTTT
CDR3 protein: CATSGPGQLSDTQYF

J gene: TRBJ1-2
CDR3 length: 16
clone size: NA
V gene: TRBV6-5
D gene: NA
CDR3 DNA: TGTGCCAGCAGTTACTCGAGGGGACATTCTAACTATGGCTACACCTTC
CDR3 protein: CASSYSRGHSNYGYTF

J gene: TRBJ2-2
CDR3 length: 17
clone size: NA
V gene: TRBV7-7
D gene: TRBD2
CDR3 DNA: TGTGCTAGCAGCTTACGGACTAGCGGGCCCAACACCGGGGAGCTGTTTTTT
CDR3 protein: CASSLRTSGPNTGELFF

J gene: TRBJ1-1
CDR3 length: 14
clone size: NA
V gene: TRBV7-9
D gene: NA
CDR3 DNA: TGTGCCAGCAGCAGGGGCCCCCGACCCACTGAAGCTTTCTTT
CDR3 protein: CASSRGPRPTEAFF

J gene: TRBJ2-2
CDR3 length: 16
clone size: NA
V gene: TRBV9
D gene: NA
CDR3 DNA: TGTGCCAGCAGCGTAGAGAGCGTACCGAACACCGGGGAGCTGTTTTTT
CDR3 protein: CASSVESVPNTGELFF

J gene: TRBJ2-7
CDR3 length: 14
clone size: NA
V gene: TRBV18
D gene: TRBD1
CDR3 DNA: TGTGCCAGCTCACCATCGACAGGGCTCTACGAGCAGTACTTC
CDR3 protein: CASSPSTGLYEQYF

J gene: TRBJ1-3
CDR3 length: 16
clone size: NA
V gene: TRBV7-9
D gene: NA
CDR3 DNA: TGTGCCAGCAGCCTTCGACAGGTACCCTCTGGAAACACCATATATTTT
CDR3 protein: CASSLRQVPSGNTIYF

J gene: TRBJ1-2
CDR3 length: 15
clone size: few
V gene: TRBV9
D gene: NA
CDR3 DNA: TGTGCCAGCAGCGTAACCCCAGGGGAGATCTATGGCTACACCTTC
CDR3 protein: CASSVTPGEIYGYTF

J gene: TRBJ2-7
CDR3 length: 13
clone size: NA
V gene: TRBV19
D gene: NA
CDR3 DNA: TGTGCCAGTAGTATGTTTGGGGGGTACGAGCAGTACTTC
CDR3 protein: CASSMFGGYEQYF

J gene: TRBJ2-1
CDR3 length: 15
clone size: NA
V gene: TRBV7-9
D gene: TRBD2
CDR3 DNA: TGTGCCAGCAGCCAACGGGGGCTAGCGGGAGATGAGCAGTTCTTC
CDR3 protein: CASSQRGLAGDEQFF

J gene: TRBJ1-5
CDR3 length: 14
clone size: NA
V gene: TRBV27
D gene: NA
CDR3 DNA: TGTGCCAGCAGTTTTAAAGGTTCAAATCAGCCCCAGCATTTT
CDR3 protein: CASSFKGSNQPQHF

J gene: TRBJ2-3
CDR3 length: 15
clone size: NA
V gene: TRBV6-5
D gene: NA
CDR3 DNA: TGTGCCAGCAGTTACTCGATAAGCGGAGCAGATACGCAGTATTTT
CDR3 protein: CASSYSISGADTQYF

J gene: TRBJ2-7
CDR3 length: 14
clone size: NA
V gene: TRBV5-1
D gene: TRBD1
CDR3 DNA: TGCGCCAGCAGCCTAGGACAGGGGGCTTACGAGCAGTACTTC
CDR3 protein: CASSLGQGAYEQYF

J gene: TRBJ2-1
CDR3 length: 13
clone size: NA
V gene: TRBV21-1
D gene: NA
CDR3 DNA: TGTGCCAGCAGCACCAGGGGGCTCGATGAGCAGTTCTTC
CDR3 protein: CASSTRGLDEQFF

J gene: TRBJ1-1
CDR3 length: 14
clone size: NA
V gene: TRBV4-1
D gene: NA
CDR3 DNA: TGCGCCAGCAGCCAGACGACACTGAACACTGAAGCTTTCTTT
CDR3 protein: CASSQTTLNTEAFF

J gene: TRBJ2-7
CDR3 length: 14
clone size: NA
V gene: TRBV25-1
D gene: NA
CDR3 DNA: TGTGCCAGCAGTACAGGGACGGCGACCTACGAGCAGTACTTC
CDR3 protein: CASSTGTATYEQYF

J gene: TRBJ2-7
CDR3 length: 13
clone size: NA
V gene: TRBV2
D gene: TRBD1
CDR3 DNA: TGTGCCAGCACCGGACAGGGACCCTACGAGCAGTACTTC
CDR3 protein: CASTGQGPYEQYF

J gene: TRBJ1-1
CDR3 length: 15
clone size: NA
V gene: TRBV7-9
D gene: NA
CDR3 DNA: TGTGCCAGCAGCCAAAGTTCGCAGGGAGGAGCTGAAGCTTTCTTT
CDR3 protein: CASSQSSQGGAEAFF

J gene: TRBJ2-4
CDR3 length: 14
clone size: NA
V gene: TRBV11-2
D gene: NA
CDR3 DNA: TGTGCCAGCAGCTTACGGGCGGCCAAAAACATTCAGTACTTC
CDR3 protein: CASSLRAAKNIQYF

J gene: TRBJ2-1
CDR3 length: 11
clone size: NA
V gene: TRBV19
D gene: NA
CDR3 DNA: TGTGCCAGTAGTATTTACAATGAGCAGTTCTTC
CDR3 protein: CASSIYNEQFF

J gene: TRBJ2-5
CDR3 length: 14
clone size: NA
V gene: TRBV9
D gene: NA
CDR3 DNA: TGTGCCAGCAGCTTCTCCGGGTCACAAGAGACCCAGTACTTC
CDR3 protein: CASSFSGSQETQYF

J gene: TRBJ2-7
CDR3 length: 14
clone size: NA
V gene: TRBV19
D gene: NA
CDR3 DNA: TGTGCCAGTAGTATAGTTCAGGGGACCTACGAGCAGTACTTC
CDR3 protein: CASSIVQGTYEQYF

J gene: TRBJ2-5
CDR3 length: 15
clone size: NA
V gene: TRBV18
D gene: TRBD1
CDR3 DNA: TGTGCCAGCTCTTTCGGACAGGGGTACCAAGAGACCCAGTACTTC
CDR3 protein: CASSFGQGYQETQYF

J gene: TRBJ1-5
CDR3 length: 15
clone size: few
V gene: TRBV15
D gene: NA
CDR3 DNA: TGTGCCACCAGCAGAGTACAGGGTCGAGAGGTCCCCCAGCATTTT
CDR3 protein: CATSRVQGREVPQHF

J gene: TRBJ2-7
CDR3 length: 16
clone size: NA
V gene: TRBV30
D gene: TRBD2
CDR3 DNA: TGTGCCTGGAGTCTTGGACTAGCGGGATCTGGGTACGAGCAGTACTTC
CDR3 protein: CAWSLGLAGSGYEQYF

J gene: TRBJ2-1
CDR3 length: 14
clone size: NA
V gene: TRBV27
D gene: NA
CDR3 DNA: TGTGCCAGCAGTCCACGTACTGACGGTAGGGAGCAGTTCTTC
CDR3 protein: CASSPRTDGREQFF

J gene: TRBJ2-7
CDR3 length: 15
clone size: NA
V gene: TRBV7-8
D gene: NA
CDR3 DNA: TGTGCCAGCAGCTTAGAGCGGCAGGGGACCCACGAGCAGTACTTC
CDR3 protein: CASSLERQGTHEQYF

J gene: TRBJ2-7
CDR3 length: 16
clone size: NA
V gene: TRBV28
D gene: TRBD1
CDR3 DNA: TGTGCCAGCAGCCGCAGTAGGGGACAGACCTCCTACGAGCAGTACTTC
CDR3 protein: CASSRSRGQTSYEQYF

J gene: TRBJ2-7
CDR3 length: 11
clone size: NA
V gene: TRBV5-4
D gene: NA
CDR3 DNA: TGTGCCAGCAGCTTGGGCGGCGAGCAGTACTTC
CDR3 protein: CASSLGGEQYF

J gene: TRBJ1-2
CDR3 length: 15
clone size: NA
V gene: TRBV28
D gene: NA
CDR3 DNA: TGTGCCAGCAGTTTGGTCCGGGGGGCTCTACCTGGCTACACCTTC
CDR3 protein: CASSLVRGALPGYTF

J gene: TRBJ1-1
CDR3 length: 16
clone size: NA
V gene: TRBV5-5
D gene: TRBD1
CDR3 DNA: TGTGCCAGCAGCTTCGGCTACAGGGGCGGGAACACTGAAGCTTTCTTT
CDR3 protein: CASSFGYRGGNTEAFF

J gene: TRBJ2-2
CDR3 length: 14
clone size: NA
V gene: TRBV18
D gene: NA
CDR3 DNA: TGTGCCAGCTCACCCCCGGTTGGGTCCGGGGAGCTGTTTTTT
CDR3 protein: CASSPPVGSGELFF

J gene: TRBJ2-2
CDR3 length: 13
clone size: NA
V gene: TRBV10-3
D gene: NA
CDR3 DNA: TGTGCCATCAGTGAGGCTGGAGCCGGGGAGCTGTTTTTT
CDR3 protein: CAISEAGAGELFF

J gene: TRBJ2-1
CDR3 length: 14
clone size: NA
V gene: TRBV11-2
D gene: NA
CDR3 DNA: TGTGCCAGCAGCTCCCTCAGGAGGTACAATGAGCAGTTCTTC
CDR3 protein: CASSSLRRYNEQFF

J gene: TRBJ2-5
CDR3 length: 15
clone size: NA
V gene: TRBV7-9
D gene: NA
CDR3 DNA: TGTGCCAGCAGCTTAGACCGGTTCCCCTTAGAGACCCAGTACTTC
CDR3 protein: CASSLDRFPLETQYF

J gene: TRBJ1-5
CDR3 length: 13
clone size: NA
V gene: TRBV28
D gene: NA
CDR3 DNA: TGTGCCAGCAGCGTCCGGGGCCTCTCGGCCCAGCATTTT
CDR3 protein: CASSVRGLSAQHF

J gene: TRBJ1-4
CDR3 length: 11
clone size: NA
V gene: TRBV5-3
D gene: NA
CDR3 DNA: TGTGCCGGAGGGCTAAGGGAAAAACTGTTTTTT
CDR3 protein: CAGGLREKLFF

J gene: TRBJ2-7
CDR3 length: 15
clone size: NA
V gene: TRBV18
D gene: NA
CDR3 DNA: TGTGCCAGCTCACCTTTCCAGGACAGCTCCTACGAGCAGTACTTC
CDR3 protein: CASSPFQDSSYEQYF

J gene: TRBJ2-7
CDR3 length: 13
clone size: NA
V gene: TRBV6-5
D gene: NA
CDR3 DNA: TGTGCCAGCAGAGACTCCTCATCCTACGAGCAGTACTTC
CDR3 protein: CASRDSSSYEQYF

J gene: TRBJ2-7
CDR3 length: 14
clone size: NA
V gene: TRBV19
D gene: TRBD1
CDR3 DNA: TGTGCCAGTAGTAGACGACAGGGGGCCAACGAGCAGTACTTC
CDR3 protein: CASSRRQGANEQYF

J gene: TRBJ2-4
CDR3 length: 16
clone size: once
V gene: TRBV29-1
D gene: NA
CDR3 DNA: TGCAGCGACCTCGACAGATCACAACCTCTAAAAAACATTCAGTACTTC
CDR3 protein: CSDLDRSQPLKNIQYF

J gene: TRBJ2-1
CDR3 length: 13
clone size: NA
V gene: TRBV9
D gene: NA
CDR3 DNA: TGTGCCAGCAGCCCTCCGCGAGACAATGAGCAGTTCTTC
CDR3 protein: CASSPPRDNEQFF

J gene: TRBJ1-5
CDR3 length: 14
clone size: NA
V gene: TRBV19
D gene: TRBD1
CDR3 DNA: TGTGCCAGTAGTTTCCAGGGGGCGGGTCAGCCCCAGCATTTT
CDR3 protein: CASSFQGAGQPQHF

J gene: TRBJ2-3
CDR3 length: 14
clone size: NA
V gene: TRBV6-6
D gene: NA
CDR3 DNA: TGTGCCAGCAGTTACACGGGGGACACAGATACGCAGTATTTT
CDR3 protein: CASSYTGDTDTQYF

J gene: TRBJ1-2
CDR3 length: 17
clone size: few
V gene: TRBV6-4
D gene: NA
CDR3 DNA: TGTGCCAGCAGTGACTCGAGCTTTGGTCCGGGTCAGAAGGGCTACACCTTC
CDR3 protein: CASSDSSFGPGQKGYTF

J gene: TRBJ1-5
CDR3 length: 15
clone size: NA
V gene: TRBV6-1
D gene: NA
CDR3 DNA: TGTGCCAGCAGTGAACGGAGAGATAGCAATCAGCCCCAGCATTTT
CDR3 protein: CASSERRDSNQPQHF